Following are 30 T cell receptor beta chains from one sample sequenced in a study of T cell repertoires in cytomegalovirus infection. For these TCRs, the target antigens are not known. TCRdb reprocessed the reads via MiXCR and lists one record per CDR3 protein. The sample shows 650,000 to 850,000 distinct CDR3 sequences, around 29% of them seen only once. Sequencing used cultured CD8+ T cells from PBMCs, obtained from culture after CMV antigen stimulation. Receptors were obtained from a human donor in good health (CMV status not recorded). Some clones in this sample may be carry-over from other donors' samples.

This clonotype occurred once. The chain carries TRBV2 and TRBJ2-7; 7 nucleotides agree with TRBD1. This CDR3 is 12 amino acids long. CDR1 is SNHLY and CDR2 is FYNNEI in the germline V gene. J was trimmed by 2 bases and V by 8 bases; bases with no gene match: 3. The CDR3: CASEDRAYEQYF. The CDR3 coding sequence is TGTGCCAGCGAAGACAGGGCCTACGAGCAGTACTTC.

This clonotype was seen a handful of times. The chain links TRBV29-1 to TRBJ2-7; a weak D match, TRBD2 (7 bases). The CDR3 is 12 residues long. Trimming took 8 bases from V and 5 from J, leaving 16 bases between them. CDR1 and CDR2 (germline): SQVTM, ANQGSEA. CDR3 in amino acids: CSPYTGGNEQYV. The DNA for the CDR3 is TGCAGCCCGTATACGGGGGGCAACGAGCAGTACGTC.

Note on this clonotype: One base away lies a much larger clone, so this may be a sequencing read error. A read error is likely, as this CDR3 ends without the conserved phenylalanine or tryptophan. The chain recombines TRBV7-4 with TRBJ1-5; D remains unclear. The CDR3 sequence is 16 residues long. Germline assignment: CDR1 SGHVT and CDR2 SQSDAQ. V dropped 1 base and J dropped 2 bases, with 12 bases sitting between them. The CDR3 DNA reads TGTGCCAGCAGCTTAGTTGAGGGATCGGGCAATCAGCCCCAGCATTGT. It encodes CASSLVEGSGNQPQHC.

In its sample, this clonotype was seen many times. This rearrangement joins TRBV20-1 to TRBJ1-6, with D perhaps matching TRBD1 (6 bases). The germline V and J ends were trimmed by 2 bases and 10 bases, with 18 bases remaining between them. The CDR3 has 15 amino acids. Germline V lookup: CDR1 DFQATT, CDR2 SNEGSKA (reference sequence). The DNA for the CDR3 is TGCAGTGCTAGATACAGGGTCGGGCGAGACTCACCCCTCCACTTT. This encodes CSARYRVGRDSPLHF.

V and J are TRBV7-6 and TRBJ1-1; D possibly corresponds to TRBD1 (5 bases). V was cut by 5 bases and J by 11 bases, with 15 bases left in between. The CDR3 extends over 12 amino acids. CDR1 is SGHVS and CDR2 is FNYEAQ in the germline V gene. The CDR3 sequence is CASSQMGPSAFF. CDR3 nucleotides: TGTGCCAGCAGCCAAATGGGGCCTAGTGCTTTCTTT.

This clonotype has a handful of counts. This rearrangement joins TRBV7-9 to TRBJ1-1; maybe TRBD1 (6 bases). Trimming removed 6 bases from V and 3 bases from J, with 17 bases in between. From germline, CDR1 is SEHNR and CDR2 FQNEAQ (reference sequence). This CDR3 has 15 amino acids. This CDR3 reads CASREGVLEDTEAFF. The CDR3 nucleotides are TGTGCCAGCAGAGAGGGGGTCCTGGAGGACACTGAAGCTTTCTTT.

Worth noting for this clonotype: A much larger clone is a single base away; this may be a read error. The chain employs TRBV7-8 and TRBJ2-1; 10 positions match TRBD2. Trimming took 5 bases from V and 6 from J; bases not matched to a gene: 7. In germline, CDR1 is SGHVS, CDR2 FQNEAQ. This CDR3 has 15 residues. CDR3 sequence (DNA): TGTGCCAGCAGCCAGGGGACTAGCGTGTCCAATGAGCAGTTCTTC. Translating gives CASSQGTSVSNEQFF. Supplemented by reference TRBV7-8 and TRBJ2-1, the full variable domain reads GAGVSQSPRYKVAKRGQDVALRCDPISGHVSLFWYQQALGQGPEFLTYFQNEAQLDKSGLPSDRFFAERPEGSVSTLKIQRTQQEDSAVYLCASSQGTSVSNEQFFGPGTRLTVL.

The table lists this clonotype with a few counts. This chain links TRBV18 with TRBJ1-6; TRBD1 might be the D (5 bases). The V end lost 6 bases, the J end lost 18 bases, and 12 bases lay between the germline ends. The CDR3 loop spans 10 amino acids. CDR1 and CDR2 (germline): KGHSH, LQKENI. CDR3 amino acids: CASSHCDSHF. Written as DNA, the CDR3 is TGTGCCAGCTCGCACTGCGACAGCCACTTT.

J is TRBJ1-1 and V is TRBV12-3 or TRBV12-4, with D possibly TRBD1 on 5 matching bases. The CDR3 covers 14 residues. The V end lost 6 bases, the J end lost 3 bases, and 14 bases lay between the germline ends. CDR3 sequence: CASSRESGYTEAFF. The CDR3 region has the DNA TGTGCCAGCAGCCGGGAATCAGGGTACACTGAAGCTTTCTTT.

The chain combines TRBV12-3 or TRBV12-4 with TRBJ1-2, with TRBD1 matching over 8 bases. The junction had 7 bases not matched to a gene; V was cut back by 7 bases and J by 3 bases. The CDR3 consists of 14 residues. As DNA, the CDR3 is TGTGCCAGCACCCGACAGGGGACGGACTATGGCTACACCTTC. Encoded protein: CASTRQGTDYGYTF.

A few counts support this clonotype. Here the CDR3 DNA reads TGTGCCAGCAGTTTAAGAGGCAGATACACAGATACGCAGTATTTT. Its translation is CASSLRGRYTDTQYF. The J gene is TRBJ2-3, the V gene TRBV27; no clear D. The CDR3 loop spans 15 amino acids. The ends were cut back, 2 bases at V and 2 bases at J, with 11 bases in the middle. The V gene's germline CDR1 is MNHEY and CDR2 SMNVEV (reference sequence).

The V and J genes are TRBV6-2 or TRBV6-3 and TRBJ1-5, with no clear D. Germline V gives CDR1 MNHEY, CDR2 SVGEGT. CDR3 size: 13 residues. Trimming left V 0 bases short and J 8 bases short, with 8 bases between. As DNA, the CDR3 is TGTGCCAGCAGTTACTCGGACGGCAAGCCCCAGCATTTT. Its protein is CASSYSDGKPQHF.

This clonotype was seen a handful of times. The V gene is TRBV7-4, the J gene TRBJ2-1; 8 nucleotides align to TRBD1. Per germline, CDR1 SGHVT and CDR2 SQSDAQ. The CDR3 length is 15 residues. Unmatched junction bases numbered 9, after V lost 3 bases and J lost 8 bases. The CDR3 DNA reads TGTGCCAGCAGCTTTAGGACAGGGAGTACCGATGAGCAGTTCTTC. Protein: CASSFRTGSTDEQFF.

The rearrangement uses TRBV13 and TRBJ1-1, with D tentatively TRBD1 (5 bases). V lost 4 bases, J lost 6 bases, and 18 bases lay in between. Looked up from germline, CDR1 is PRHDT and CDR2 is FYEKMQ (reference sequence). The CDR3 totals 15 residues. CDR3 coding DNA: TGTGCCAGCAGCTCCCAGCCGGGCAGGGCGGCTGAAGCTTTCTTT. Its translation: CASSSQPGRAAEAFF. Full variable domain (rest looked up from reference TRBV13 and TRBJ1-1): AAGVIQSPRHLIKEKRETATLKCYPIPRHDTVYWYQQGPGQDPQFLISFYEKMQSDKGSIPDRFSAQQFSDYHSELNMSSLELGDSALYFCASSSQPGRAAEAFFGQGTRLTVV.

This CDR3 is CASSAYYNEQFF. The CDR3, as DNA: TGTGCCAGCAGTGCGTACTACAATGAGCAGTTCTTC. The V and J genes are TRBV12-3 or TRBV12-4 and TRBJ2-1; D unclear. This CDR3 contains 12 residues. Trimming removed 5 bases from V and 3 bases from J, with 5 bases in between.

The chain joins TRBV2 to TRBJ2-5, with a weak D call TRBD2 (7 bases). The CDR3 has 16 residues. The V gene lost 8 bases and the J gene lost 6 bases, with 25 bases spanning the gap. Germline CDR1 is SNHLY and CDR2 is FYNNEI. In nucleotides, the CDR3 is TGTGCCAGCGAGCGAACGGGGGGACATCCCAACCAGACCCAGTACTTC. As protein: CASERTGGHPNQTQYF.

At least ten counts were recorded for this clonotype. The chain has TRBV7-2 and TRBJ2-7; D remains unclear. From germline, CDR1 is SGHTA and CDR2 FQGNSA. Trimming pared 5 bases from V and 7 bases from J, leaving 15 bases between. The CDR3 covers 13 residues. The CDR3, as DNA: TGTGCCAGCAGCCTTCGGGCCCTGAGGGAGCAGTACGTC. Its translation is CASSLRALREQYV.

This clonotype turned up a few times. The chain uses TRBV25-1 and TRBJ2-5; D is unclear. From germline, CDR1 is MGHDK and CDR2 SYGVNS. Trimming pared 11 bases from V and 7 bases from J, leaving 14 bases between. The CDR3 has 11 amino acids. The CDR3 DNA follows: TGTGCCGTACGTCTAACGGGGACCCAGTACTTC. Protein sequence: CAVRLTGTQYF.

This clonotype was observed a few times. At one end the junction does not follow the germline gene, possibly because of a read error. This rearrangement joins TRBV12-3 or TRBV12-4 to TRBJ1-5; D possibly corresponds to TRBD1 (5 bases). The CDR3 has 14 residues. The CDR3 here is CASTGVRSNQPQHF. The CDR3 DNA sequence: TGTGCGAGCACGGGGGTTCGAAGCAATCAGCCCCAGCATTTT.

The CDR3 DNA follows: TGTGCCAGTAGCCCGCTACAAGGGACTGAAGCTTTCTTT. Translation gives CASSPLQGTEAFF. V and J are TRBV19 and TRBJ1-1; D gene ambiguous. The CDR3 consists of 13 residues. V lost 6 bases, J lost 5 bases, and 13 bases lay in between. Germline CDR1 and CDR2: LNHDA and SQIVND (reference sequence).

The chain employs TRBV29-1 and TRBJ1-1, with D unclear. The CDR3 extends over 13 amino acids. V gave up 5 bases and J gave up 0 bases, with 10 bases separating them. CDR1 is SQVTM, CDR2 ANQGSEA, per germline. This chain's CDR3 is CSVSPEMNTEAFF. The CDR3 DNA follows: TGCAGCGTTTCCCCCGAAATGAACACTGAAGCTTTCTTT.

The J gene is TRBJ2-1, the V gene TRBV13; 10 bases agree with TRBD2. Looked up from germline, CDR1 is PRHDT and CDR2 is FYEKMQ (reference sequence). The CDR3 length is 17 residues. The V segment lost 5 bases and the J segment 5 bases; nucleotides outside the gene matches: 12. CDR3 DNA: TGTGCCAGCAGCCCCAGTGGCACTAGCGGGGAACACAATGAGCAGTTCTTC. Translating it yields CASSPSGTSGEHNEQFF.

This clonotype was detected many times. V is TRBV19 and J is TRBJ1-6; 7 positions match TRBD1. The J segment lost 0 bases and the V segment lost 8 bases, leaving 4 bases of the junction unmatched. This CDR3 contains 15 residues. CDR1 and CDR2 from the germline V gene are LNHDA and SQIVND (reference sequence). CDR3 DNA: TGTGCCAGTGAGGGGGACAGCTCCTATAATTCACCCCTCCACTTT. Translating gives CASEGDSSYNSPLHF.

This clonotype was observed a handful of times. The chain has TRBV7-6 and TRBJ1-5; 7 bases are a match to TRBD1. Germline V gene lookup returns CDR1 SGHVS and CDR2 FNYEAQ. This CDR3 region has 17 residues. V was pared by 1 base and J by 4 bases, with 10 bases of the junction left unmatched. The CDR3 nucleotides are TGTGCCAGCAGCTTAGAAGGGGACAGATTTCAAAATCAGCCCCAGCATTTT. It yields the protein CASSLEGDRFQNQPQHF. The full variable domain, its missing parts supplied by reference TRBV7-6 and TRBJ1-5, is GAGVSQSPRYKVTKRGQDVALRCDPISGHVSLYWYRQALGQGPEFLTYFNYEAQQDKSGLPNDRFSAERPEGSISTLTIQRTEQRDSAMYRCASSLEGDRFQNQPQHFGDGTRLSIL.

The sample holds a few counts of this clonotype. The CDR3 spells CASSFVGLSDRGEQFF. CDR3 DNA sequence: TGTGCCAGCAGTTTCGTGGGCCTCTCGGATCGCGGTGAGCAGTTCTTC. The rearrangement joins TRBV12-3 or TRBV12-4 to TRBJ2-1; D not certain. The CDR3 covers 16 residues. V was trimmed by 3 bases and J by 9 bases, leaving 21 bases between them.

V is TRBV13 and J is TRBJ2-1, with D perhaps TRBD2 (5 bases). V dropped 8 bases and J dropped 3 bases, with 20 bases sitting between them. The CDR3 has 16 amino acids. Germline V gene sequence: CDR1 PRHDT, CDR2 FYEKMQ (reference sequence). The CDR3 DNA reads as TGTGCCAGCTTTGTAGGGCGGAGGCCCCACTACAATGAGCAGTTCTTC. It specifies CASFVGRRPHYNEQFF.

This clonotype was picked up one time. The V and J genes are TRBV15 and TRBJ2-1; possibly TRBD2 for D (5 bases). V was clipped by 0 bases and J by 7 bases, with 16 bases between them. This CDR3 region has 16 residues. CDR1 and CDR2 from the germline V gene are LNHNV and YYDKDF (reference sequence). CDR3 protein: CATSRDGVESGNEQFF. In DNA form, the CDR3 reads TGTGCCACCAGCAGAGATGGGGTCGAATCGGGGAATGAGCAGTTCTTC.

The CDR3 nucleotides read TGTGCTAGTGGTTTCTTACTATCAGCCCGGGAGGACACTGAAGCTTTCTTT. Protein product: CASGFLLSAREDTEAFF. The genes are TRBV12-5 and TRBJ1-1; D not certain. Germline V gives CDR1 LGHNT, CDR2 FRNRAP. The CDR3 consists of 17 residues. V was pared by 3 bases and J by 3 bases, with 20 bases between. The full variable domain, with the rest looked up from reference TRBV12-5 and TRBJ1-1, is DARVTQTPRHKVTEMGQEVTMRCQPILGHNTVFWYRQTMMQGLELLAYFRNRAPLDDSGMPKDRFSAEMPDATLATLKIQPSEPRDSAVYFCASGFLLSAREDTEAFFGQGTRLTVV.

Only a few counts were recorded for this clonotype. The chain couples TRBV12-3 or TRBV12-4 to TRBJ2-1, with 9 bases matching TRBD2. Trimming cost V 4 bases and J 2 bases; bases outside gene matches: 3. CDR3 length equals 15 residues. DNA of the CDR3: TGTGCCAGCAGTTCCATAGCGGGGGCCTACAATGAGCAGTTCTTC. Protein: CASSSIAGAYNEQFF.

The chain has TRBV4-1 and TRBJ1-1; D perhaps matches TRBD1 (6 bases). This CDR3 comprises 17 residues. V was shortened by 1 base and J by 5 bases, with 20 bases between the two germline ends. CDR1 is MGHRA, CDR2 YSYEKL, per germline. CDR3 residues: CASSQVPPLGGRTEAFF. CDR3 DNA: TGCGCCAGCAGCCAAGTTCCTCCGTTGGGGGGCAGGACTGAAGCTTTCTTT.